What follows describes a single T cell receptor (beta chain). The antigen is undetermined. The data were obtained in a study of graft-versus-host responses after intestinal transplantation. Using immunoSEQ multiplex PCR, the repertoire was profiled, and TCRdb retains in-frame clones only, with some absent. The sample has some 110,000 clones, approximately 92% seen once. Germline V gives CDR1 SGHRS, CDR2 YFSETQ. The CDR3 consists of 14 residues. The V end lost 1 base, the J end lost 5 bases, and 10 bases lay between the germline ends. The starting material was unstimulated CD4+ T cells sorted from spleen or lymph node cells, obtained before transplant. The receptor was derived from a human donor who was the organ donor for an intestinal transplant. The rearrangement uses TRBV5-1 and TRBJ2-1; D gene unclear. CDR3 amino acids: CASSLIQADNEQFF. The CDR3 DNA is TGCGCCAGCAGCTTGATCCAGGCCGACAATGAGCAGTTCTTC.